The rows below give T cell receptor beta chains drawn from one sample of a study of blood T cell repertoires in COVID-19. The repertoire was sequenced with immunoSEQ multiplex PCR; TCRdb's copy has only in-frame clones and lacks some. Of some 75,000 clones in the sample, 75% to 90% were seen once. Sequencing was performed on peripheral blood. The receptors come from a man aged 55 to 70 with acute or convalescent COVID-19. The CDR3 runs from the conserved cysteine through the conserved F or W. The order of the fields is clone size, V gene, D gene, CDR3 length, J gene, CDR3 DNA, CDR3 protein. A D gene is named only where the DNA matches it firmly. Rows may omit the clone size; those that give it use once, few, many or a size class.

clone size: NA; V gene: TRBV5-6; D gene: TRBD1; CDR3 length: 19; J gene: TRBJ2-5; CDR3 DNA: TGTGCCAGCAGCACATTACCCGGGACAGGGGGTTCTGGCCAAGAGACCCAGTACTTC; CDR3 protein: CASSTLPGTGGSGQETQYF
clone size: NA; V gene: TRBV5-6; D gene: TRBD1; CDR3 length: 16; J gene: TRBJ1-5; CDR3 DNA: TGTGCCAGCAGAAAAACAGGGGGCGGGGTACAACAGCCCCAGCATTTT; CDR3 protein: CASRKTGGGVQQPQHF
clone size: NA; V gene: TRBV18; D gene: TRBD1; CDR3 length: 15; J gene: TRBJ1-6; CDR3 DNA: TGTGCCAGCTCCCTAGGGACAGGGCTCGATTCACCCCTCCACTTT; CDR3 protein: CASSLGTGLDSPLHF
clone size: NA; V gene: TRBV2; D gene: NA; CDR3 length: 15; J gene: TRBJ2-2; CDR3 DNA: TGTGCCAGCAGTGAAAGCCTAGCTGGCACCGGGGAGCTGTTTTTT; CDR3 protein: CASSESLAGTGELFF
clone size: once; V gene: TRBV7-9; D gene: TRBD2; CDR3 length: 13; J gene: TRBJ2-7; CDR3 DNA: TGTGCCAGCAGCTTTCAATCGGGGGGCGAGCAGTACTTC; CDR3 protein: CASSFQSGGEQYF
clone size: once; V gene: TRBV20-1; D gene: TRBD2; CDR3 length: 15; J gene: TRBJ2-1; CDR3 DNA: TGCAGTGCTGGTGGGAGGCTAGCGGGAGGCAATGAGCAGTTCTTC; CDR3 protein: CSAGGRLAGGNEQFF
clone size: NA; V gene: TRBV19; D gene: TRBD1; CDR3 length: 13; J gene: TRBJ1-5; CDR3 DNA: TGTGCCAGTAGTACGGACAGGGAACGGCCCCAGCATTTT; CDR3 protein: CASSTDRERPQHF
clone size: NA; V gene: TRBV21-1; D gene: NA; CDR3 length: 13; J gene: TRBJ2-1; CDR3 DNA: TGTGCCAGCAGCAAAGAAGAGACAGGGGGACGGTTCTTC; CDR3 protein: CASSKEETGGRFF
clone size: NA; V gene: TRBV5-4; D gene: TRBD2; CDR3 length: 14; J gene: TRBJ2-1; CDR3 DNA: TGTGCCGTCGCTAGCGGGGGGGGGTACAATGAGCAGTTCTTC; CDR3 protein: CAVASGGGYNEQFF
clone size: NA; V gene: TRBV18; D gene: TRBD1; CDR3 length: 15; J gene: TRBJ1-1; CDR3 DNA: TGTGCCAGCTCACCCCAGGGGGCGGGGAACACTGAAGCTTTCTTT; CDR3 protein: CASSPQGAGNTEAFF
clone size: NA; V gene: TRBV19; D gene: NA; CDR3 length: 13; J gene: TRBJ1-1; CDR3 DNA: TGTGCCAGTAGTCAACAGGGTAAGACTGAAGCTTTCTTT; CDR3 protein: CASSQQGKTEAFF
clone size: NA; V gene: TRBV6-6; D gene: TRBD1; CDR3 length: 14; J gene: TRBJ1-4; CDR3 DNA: TGTGCCAGCAGTTACAGGGGGCGCATCGAAAAACTGTTTTTT; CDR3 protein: CASSYRGRIEKLFF
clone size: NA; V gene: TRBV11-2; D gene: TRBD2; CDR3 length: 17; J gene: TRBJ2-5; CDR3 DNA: TGTGCCAGCAGCTTAGTGGTAGCGGGGGGGCGAGACGAGACCCAGTACTTC; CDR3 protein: CASSLVVAGGRDETQYF
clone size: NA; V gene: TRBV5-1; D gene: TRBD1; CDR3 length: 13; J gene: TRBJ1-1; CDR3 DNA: TGCGCCAGCAGCGGAAGGGGGCCCACTGAAGCTTTCTTT; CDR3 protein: CASSGRGPTEAFF
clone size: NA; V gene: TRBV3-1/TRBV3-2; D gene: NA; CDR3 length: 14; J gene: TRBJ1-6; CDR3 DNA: TGTGCCAGCAGCCAAGATACAACAGGGCAGCCCCTCCACTTT; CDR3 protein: CASSQDTTGQPLHF
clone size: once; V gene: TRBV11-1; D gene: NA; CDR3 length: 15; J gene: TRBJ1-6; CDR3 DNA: TGTGCCAGCAGCCCCATATTCGCGAAAGATTCACCCCTCCACTTT; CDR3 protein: CASSPIFAKDSPLHF